This T cell receptor beta chain was sequenced during a study of T cell changes during pregnancy in multiple sclerosis. Sequencing used immunoSEQ multiplex PCR; TCRdb keeps in-frame clones, though not all of them. This table holds fewer than 70,000 clones, approximately 87% found once. The sequence was obtained from a human donor whose cells served as feeder cells for cultures in a pregnancy study. Sequenced input: peripheral blood from another person, used as feeder cells.

The CDR3 region has the DNA TGTGCCAGCATCTCCCTAGGGGAGGCCAAAAACATTCAGTACTTC. It codes for CASISLGEAKNIQYF. The V gene is TRBV28, the J gene TRBJ2-4, with D possibly called TRBD1 or TRBD2 (5 bases each). Deletions cut 7 bases from V and 1 base from J, with 14 bases between. This CDR3 spans 15 amino acids. Germline assignment: CDR1 MDHEN and CDR2 SYDVKM.